These T cell receptor beta chains were read from a single sample in a study of T-cell reconstitution after alpha-beta-depleted transplantation in children. From the PCR reads, TCRdb called clonotypes with MiXCR, one entry per CDR3 protein. Among 130,000 to 150,000 distinct CDR3 sequences listed, 8% to 10% were seen once. The sequences come from PBMCs, mostly from graft donor cells, collected 180 days after TCRalphabeta/CD19-depleted stem cell transplant. These receptors were collected from a female patient between 2 and 15 years old who had a stem cell transplant for congenital amegakaryocytic thrombocytopenia, so the T cells may come from the graft donor. Both conserved end residues are part of each CDR3. D genes are given only for firm matches. Only some rows state a clone size, as once, few, many or a class for expanded clones.

J: TRBJ2-5; size: few; D: NA; V: TRBV20-1; CDR3: CSARDRYGSGETQYF; DNA: TGCAGTGCTAGAGATCGTTATGGGAGCGGAGAGACCCAGTACTTC
J: TRBJ2-3; size: NA; D: TRBD2; V: TRBV5-4; CDR3: CASSMGLKVTDTQYF; DNA: TGTGCCAGCAGCATGGGACTAAAAGTTACAGATACGCAGTATTTT
J: TRBJ1-1; size: many; D: NA; V: TRBV20-1; CDR3: CSARDRGQGRGTEAFF; DNA: TGCAGTGCTAGAGATCGGGGGCAGGGAAGGGGCACTGAAGCTTTCTTT
J: TRBJ1-4; size: many; D: TRBD1; V: TRBV28; CDR3: CASNPQGASNEKLFF; DNA: TGTGCCAGCAATCCCCAGGGGGCTTCTAATGAAAAACTGTTTTTT
J: TRBJ2-2; size: NA; D: NA; V: TRBV7-7; CDR3: CASSLSRTGELFF; DNA: TGTGCCAGCAGCTTAAGTAGAACCGGGGAGCTGTTTTTT
J: TRBJ2-3; size: many; D: TRBD2; V: TRBV28; CDR3: CASSPSGRFTDTQYF; DNA: TGTGCCAGCAGTCCTAGCGGGAGATTCACAGATACGCAGTATTTT
J: TRBJ2-1; size: many; D: NA; V: TRBV20-1; CDR3: CSAPRTESSYNEQFF; DNA: TGCAGTGCTCCTAGGACGGAGAGCTCCTACAATGAGCAGTTCTTC
J: TRBJ2-7; size: few; D: NA; V: TRBV12-3/TRBV12-4; CDR3: CASSPTPFGSYEQYF; DNA: TGTGCCAGCAGCCCGACACCGTTCGGGTCCTACGAGCAGTACTTC
J: TRBJ2-5; size: NA; D: NA; V: TRBV30; CDR3: CAWRLTGQETQYF; DNA: TGTGCCTGGAGGTTGACTGGCCAAGAGACCCAGTACTTC
J: TRBJ1-4; size: few; D: NA; V: TRBV30; CDR3: CACPSGGTPTNEKLFF; DNA: TGTGCCTGCCCTTCGGGCGGGACACCAACTAATGAAAAACTGTTTTTT
J: TRBJ2-5; size: many; D: NA; V: TRBV20-1; CDR3: CSARGPRDGEETQYF; DNA: TGCAGTGCTAGAGGTCCCCGGGACGGTGAAGAGACCCAGTACTTC
J: TRBJ2-3; size: many; D: NA; V: TRBV20-1; CDR3: CSARAPGTDTQYF; DNA: TGCAGTGCTAGAGCCCCAGGCACAGATACGCAGTATTTT
J: TRBJ2-1; size: NA; D: TRBD2; V: TRBV4-1; CDR3: CASSQDPGGGSYNEQFF; DNA: TGCGCCAGCAGCCAAGATCCGGGGGGAGGGTCCTACAATGAGCAGTTCTTC
J: TRBJ2-1; size: many; D: TRBD1; V: TRBV5-1; CDR3: CASSLLGQGWDEQFF; DNA: TGCGCCAGCAGCTTGCTGGGACAGGGTTGGGATGAGCAGTTCTTC
J: TRBJ1-2; size: many; D: TRBD1; V: TRBV7-2; CDR3: CASSLGPGQGAGGYTF; DNA: TGTGCCAGCAGCTTAGGTCCGGGACAGGGGGCGGGTGGCTACACCTTC
J: TRBJ2-1; size: many; D: NA; V: TRBV4-2; CDR3: CASSQGWLVGTYNEQFF; DNA: TGTGCCAGCAGCCAAGGGTGGCTGGTGGGAACCTACAATGAGCAGTTCTTC
J: TRBJ2-6; size: few; D: NA; V: TRBV20-1; CDR3: CSASTTGSGGANVLTF; DNA: TGCAGTGCTAGTACCACAGGGTCTGGCGGGGCCAACGTCCTGACTTTC
J: TRBJ1-1; size: many; D: NA; V: TRBV10-3; CDR3: CAISESPDSEAFF; DNA: TGTGCCATCAGTGAGTCCCCGGACAGCGAAGCTTTCTTT
J: TRBJ1-1; size: many; D: NA; V: TRBV7-9; CDR3: CASSQTGGRGTEAFF; DNA: TGTGCCAGCAGCCAGACGGGGGGTAGGGGCACTGAAGCTTTCTTT
J: TRBJ1-5; size: few; D: NA; V: TRBV20-1; CDR3: CSASGQVNQPQHF; DNA: TGCAGTGCTAGCGGTCAGGTCAATCAGCCCCAGCATTTT
J: TRBJ2-1; size: many; D: TRBD2; V: TRBV5-1; CDR3: CASSLWGRGDEQFF; DNA: TGCGCCAGCAGCTTGTGGGGGAGGGGAGATGAGCAGTTCTTC
J: TRBJ1-2; size: many; D: TRBD1; V: TRBV4-1; CDR3: CASSQTLGTGVIYGYTF; DNA: TGCGCCAGCAGTCAAACCCTCGGGACAGGGGTAATCTATGGCTACACCTTC
J: TRBJ2-3; size: NA; D: NA; V: TRBV20-1; CDR3: CSARDRRVGTQYF; DNA: TGCAGTGCTAGAGATCGCCGGGTCGGGACGCAGTATTTT
J: TRBJ1-3; size: many; D: NA; V: TRBV4-1; CDR3: CASSHPPRKSGNTIYF; DNA: TGCGCCAGCAGCCACCCCCCACGGAAGTCTGGAAACACCATATATTTT
J: TRBJ1-3; size: many; D: NA; V: TRBV20-1; CDR3: CSARGAEAIYF; DNA: TGCAGTGCTAGGGGGGCGGAGGCCATATATTTT
J: TRBJ1-2; size: few; D: NA; V: TRBV20-1; CDR3: CSARPSQAINYGYTF; DNA: TGCAGTGCTAGGCCATCACAGGCTATTAACTATGGCTACACCTTC
J: TRBJ1-4; size: NA; D: TRBD1; V: TRBV7-9; CDR3: CASSPQGGMNEKLFF; DNA: TGTGCCAGCAGCCCACAAGGGGGCATGAATGAAAAACTGTTTTTT
J: TRBJ1-5; size: many; D: TRBD1; V: TRBV12-3/TRBV12-4; CDR3: CASSPGGAAPQHF; DNA: TGTGCCAGCAGTCCAGGGGGCGCGGCGCCCCAGCATTTT
J: TRBJ2-1; size: many; D: TRBD2; V: TRBV5-6; CDR3: CASSRRLAGVNEQFF; DNA: TGTGCCAGCAGCCGGAGACTAGCGGGAGTCAATGAGCAGTTCTTC
J: TRBJ1-5; size: few; D: NA; V: TRBV6-5; CDR3: CASRVAASNQPQHF; DNA: TGTGCCAGCAGAGTCGCGGCCAGCAATCAGCCCCAGCATTTT
J: TRBJ2-4; size: many; D: NA; V: TRBV10-3; CDR3: CAISESAGNKNIQYF; DNA: TGTGCCATCAGTGAGTCCGCAGGCAACAAAAACATTCAGTACTTC
J: TRBJ2-1; size: few; D: NA; V: TRBV20-1; CDR3: CSARDPIGYNEQFF; DNA: TGCAGTGCTAGAGATCCCATCGGGTACAATGAGCAGTTCTTC
J: TRBJ1-1; size: many; D: TRBD1; V: TRBV6-1; CDR3: CASSEKQGRFGAFF; DNA: TGTGCCAGCAGTGAAAAACAGGGGAGATTCGGAGCTTTCTTT
J: TRBJ2-6; size: many; D: NA; V: TRBV5-1; CDR3: CASSLVPAAGANVLTF; DNA: TGCGCCAGCAGCTTGGTCCCCGCAGCCGGGGCCAACGTCCTGACTTTC
J: TRBJ1-1; size: few; D: NA; V: TRBV4-2; CDR3: CASSQEGGWVNTEAFF; DNA: TGTGCCAGCAGCCAAGAGGGGGGCTGGGTGAACACTGAAGCTTTCTTT
J: TRBJ2-3; size: many; D: NA; V: TRBV5-1; CDR3: CASSSWYEDTQYF; DNA: TGCGCCAGCAGCTCGTGGTATGAAGATACGCAGTATTTT
J: TRBJ2-1; size: NA; D: TRBD2; V: TRBV27; CDR3: CASSLSTRREGLGNEQFF; DNA: TGTGCCAGCAGTTTATCGACGAGACGGGAGGGCCTCGGGAATGAGCAGTTCTTC
J: TRBJ1-1; size: many; D: NA; V: TRBV4-1; CDR3: CASSQVGNTEAFF; DNA: TGCGCCAGCAGCCAAGTGGGGAACACTGAAGCTTTCTTT
J: TRBJ2-2; size: many; D: NA; V: TRBV3-1; CDR3: CASSSRGITGELFF; DNA: TGTGCCAGCAGCTCGCGGGGAATCACCGGGGAGCTGTTTTTT
J: TRBJ2-3; size: many; D: NA; V: TRBV6-2/TRBV6-3; CDR3: CASTEGLPSTDTQYF; DNA: TGTGCCAGCACCGAAGGACTGCCCTCGACAGATACGCAGTATTTT
J: TRBJ1-6; size: NA; D: TRBD1; V: TRBV4-2; CDR3: CASSQGTGSYNSPLHF; DNA: TGTGCCAGCAGCCAGGGGACAGGCTCCTATAATTCACCCCTCCACTTT
J: TRBJ2-7; size: many; D: NA; V: TRBV28; CDR3: CASSGRVFSYEQYF; DNA: TGTGCCAGCAGTGGAAGAGTGTTCTCCTACGAGCAGTACTTC
J: TRBJ1-1; size: many; D: TRBD1; V: TRBV6-5; CDR3: CASSQNRGEAFF; DNA: TGTGCCAGCAGCCAGAACAGGGGAGAAGCTTTCTTT
J: TRBJ2-7; size: NA; D: NA; V: TRBV4-1; CDR3: CASSPRDRDYEQYF; DNA: TGCGCCAGCAGCCCGCGAGACAGAGACTACGAGCAGTACTTC
J: TRBJ1-6; size: NA; D: NA; V: TRBV14; CDR3: CASSQDRSSPLHF; DNA: TGTGCCAGCAGCCAAGATCGATCGTCACCCCTCCACTTT
J: TRBJ2-5; size: few; D: NA; V: TRBV5-1; CDR3: CASSLGSTKETQYF; DNA: TGCGCCAGCAGCTTGGGCAGTACGAAAGAGACCCAGTACTTC
J: TRBJ1-1; size: few; D: NA; V: TRBV28; CDR3: CASSLGGESFF; DNA: TGTGCCAGCAGTTTAGGTGGAGAATCTTTCTTT
J: TRBJ2-7; size: NA; D: NA; V: TRBV6-2/TRBV6-3; CDR3: CASGETGTLNEQYF; DNA: TGTGCCAGCGGGGAGACCGGGACATTAAACGAGCAGTACTTC
J: TRBJ2-1; size: few; D: NA; V: TRBV11-2; CDR3: CASSLPYLPGKYNEQFF; DNA: TGTGCCAGCAGCTTACCATACCTTCCGGGGAAGTACAATGAGCAGTTCTTC
J: TRBJ2-3; size: many; D: TRBD2; V: TRBV5-6; CDR3: CASSRLLAGEDTQYF; DNA: TGTGCCAGCAGCCGGTTACTAGCGGGGGAAGATACGCAGTATTTT
J: TRBJ1-5; size: many; D: NA; V: TRBV6-2/TRBV6-3; CDR3: CASTKSVNQPQHF; DNA: TGTGCCAGCACCAAGTCGGTCAATCAGCCCCAGCATTTT
J: TRBJ2-3; size: many; D: NA; V: TRBV4-1; CDR3: CASSQDRSASWGTQYF; DNA: TGCGCCAGCAGCCAAGATCGTTCGGCGTCCTGGGGTACGCAGTATTTT
J: TRBJ2-3; size: many; D: NA; V: TRBV5-6; CDR3: CASSQNGLRTDTQYF; DNA: TGTGCCAGCAGCCAAAACGGGTTGCGCACAGATACGCAGTATTTT
J: TRBJ1-3; size: few; D: NA; V: TRBV6-1; CDR3: CASRRSTGNTIYF; DNA: TGTGCCAGCAGACGGTCCACTGGAAACACCATATATTTT